Included here is one T cell receptor (beta chain) sequence, with context. As yet, its antigen is unknown. The data derive from a study of brain T cells in children with intractable seizures. Overall study findings and caveats: Clones missing pre-surgery may reflect undersampling of that blood sample. HCMV serostatus was not known, and viral specificity came from CDR3 similarity only.

TCRdb keeps only in-frame clones here, not all; method: immunoSEQ multiplex PCR. The sample lists hundreds of thousands of clones; over 85% were seen once. As for time point: blood from clinic visit 5 months post-surgery; TSC patient then seizure free. Sequencing was limited to surgery cases with top T cell transcript signatures in brain tissue. Before surgery, patients took at least one anti-epileptic drug. Germline-derived CDR1 and CDR2 are SQVTM and ANQGSEA. The CDR3 runs to 12 residues. V shed 4 bases and J shed 6 bases, with 13 bases lying between them. This specimen was peripheral blood, taken 5 to 6 months after surgery. This TCR was sampled from a boy younger than two with tuberous sclerosis and intractable seizures. This rearrangement joins TRBV29-1 to TRBJ2-7, with D possibly called TRBD1 or TRBD2 (5 bases each). The CDR3 here is CSVASGAVEQYF. DNA of the CDR3: TGCAGCGTTGCATCCGGGGCCGTCGAGCAGTACTTC.